What follows are 14 T cell receptor beta chains derived from one specimen sequenced in a study of identical twins. TCRdb called the 5' RACE reads again in MiXCR, with one record for every CDR3 protein. The data contain about 890,000 distinct CDR3 sequences, approximately 13% of them singletons. A further study also used this sample, focusing on yellow fever vaccine responses in identical twins.

What was sequenced was PBMCs. The receptors shown here come from a woman under 30 in good health.

The chain has TRBV7-9 and TRBJ2-1; 9 bases map to TRBD2. Germline V lookup: CDR1 SEHNR, CDR2 FQNEAQ (reference sequence). The J segment lost 5 bases and the V segment lost 5 bases, leaving 10 bases of the junction unmatched. The CDR3 extends over 16 amino acids. The CDR3 sequence is CASSPSASGANNEQFF. CDR3 in DNA: TGTGCCAGCAGCCCGTCTGCTAGCGGGGCGAACAATGAGCAGTTCTTC. The complete variable domain, with remaining parts taken from reference TRBV7-9 and TRBJ2-1, reads DTGVSQNPRHKITKRGQNVTFRCDPISEHNRLYWYRQTLGQGPEFLTYFQNEAQLEKSRLLSDRFSAERPKGSFSTLEIQRTEQGDSAMYLCASSPSASGANNEQFFGPGTRLTVL.

This clonotype was seen repeatedly, ten times or more. CDR3 region: CASSTTDRSYGYTF. As DNA, the CDR3 is TGCGCCAGCAGCACCACGGACCGATCCTATGGCTACACCTTC. The V call is TRBV5-1, the J call TRBJ1-2, with D uncertain. From germline, CDR1 is SGHRS and CDR2 YFSETQ. This CDR3 is built from 14 residues. Trimming took off 4 bases at V and 4 bases at J, with 14 bases between the two ends. Using reference TRBV5-1 and TRBJ1-2 for the parts outside the CDR3, the full variable domain is KAGVTQTPRYLIKTRGQQVTLSCSPISGHRSVSWYQQTPGQGLQFLFEYFSETQRNKGNFPGRFSGRQFSNSRSEMNVSTLELGDSALYLCASSTTDRSYGYTFGSGTRLTVV.

This chain links TRBV24-1 with TRBJ2-5; D is unclear. Trimming cost V 4 bases and J 4 bases, with 21 bases left between them. The CDR3 consists of 17 residues. CDR1 is KGHDR and CDR2 is SFDVKD in the germline V gene. In DNA form, the CDR3 reads TGTGCCACCAGTGACCCCAAAACCTCGGCCCTGGGAGAGACCCAGTACTTC. It specifies CATSDPKTSALGETQYF.

This clonotype was observed a handful of times. V usage is TRBV7-9 and J usage is TRBJ2-7; TRBD1 is a possible D gene (6 bases). V lost 6 bases and J 3 bases, leaving 9 bases between the germline ends. The CDR3 totals 12 residues. CDR1 and CDR2 from the germline V gene are SEHNR and FQNEAQ (reference sequence). DNA for the CDR3: TGTGCCAGCAGTTGGGACAACTACGAGCAGTACTTC. Amino acids: CASSWDNYEQYF.

The genes are TRBV5-1 and TRBJ2-7, with 10 bases fitting TRBD2. Germline CDR1 and CDR2: SGHRS and YFSETQ. V lost 0 bases, J lost 0 bases, and 6 bases stayed unmatched. This CDR3 region has 17 residues. In DNA, the CDR3 is TGCGCCAGCAGCTTGGAAGGACTAGCGGCCAGCTCCTACGAGCAGTACTTC. This gives the protein CASSLEGLAASSYEQYF.

This chain links TRBV11-2 with TRBJ2-7; perhaps TRBD2 as D (6 bases). The length of the CDR3 is 14 residues. Germline V gene sequence: CDR1 SGHAT, CDR2 FQNNGV. V was trimmed by 5 bases and J by 8 bases, leaving 19 bases between them. The CDR3 here is CASSPRLEGEQQYF. The CDR3 region has the DNA TGTGCCAGCAGCCCGAGACTAGAAGGGGAGCAGCAGTACTTC.

The chain combines TRBV28 with TRBJ2-7; the match to TRBD2 covers 10 bases. This CDR3 comprises 15 residues. CDR1 is MDHEN, CDR2 SYDVKM, per germline. The J segment lost 2 bases and the V segment lost 3 bases, leaving 4 bases of the junction unmatched. The CDR3 here is CASSFASGSAYEQYF. Here the CDR3 DNA reads TGTGCCAGCAGTTTTGCTAGCGGGAGCGCCTACGAGCAGTACTTC.

This rearrangement joins TRBV29-1 to TRBJ2-1, with 8 bases that match TRBD1. The CDR3 consists of 17 residues. Trimming at V came to 4 bases and at J to 2 bases, leaving 13 bases not matched to a gene. Germline V gene data show CDR1 as SQVTM and CDR2 as ANQGSEA. The CDR3: CSVVQGGRRLAYNEQFF. The DNA for the CDR3 is TGCAGCGTTGTACAGGGGGGACGGCGTTTGGCCTACAATGAGCAGTTCTTC.

This clonotype turned up a few times. The chain employs TRBV6-5 and TRBJ2-3; possibly TRBD1 for D (6 bases). V was cut by 3 bases and J by 3 bases, with 13 bases left in between. The CDR3 extends over 15 amino acids. The germline gives CDR1 MNHEY, CDR2 SVGAGI. CDR3 bases: TGTGCCAGCAGTTATCGAGGCAGGGGTACAGATACGCAGTATTTT. Protein product: CASSYRGRGTDTQYF.

This clonotype was counted only a few times. This chain connects TRBV20-1 to TRBJ2-5, with no clear D. V lost 5 bases, J lost 5 bases, and 24 bases lay in between. CDR3 size: 16 residues. Germline CDR1 DFQATT, CDR2 SNEGSKA (reference sequence). CDR3 sequence: CSALRYRVDRGETQYF. The CDR3 DNA reads as TGCAGTGCTTTGAGGTATCGTGTAGACCGCGGTGAGACCCAGTACTTC.

This rearrangement joins TRBV24-1 to TRBJ2-3; D not certain. The germline V gene has CDR1 KGHDR and CDR2 SFDVKD. V gave up 4 bases and J gave up 0 bases, with 7 bases separating them. This CDR3 has 14 residues. The CDR3 DNA is TGTGCCACCAGTGACAGCCTTAGCACAGATACGCAGTATTTT. Encoded protein: CATSDSLSTDTQYF.

This clonotype was seen a handful of times. The gene calls are TRBV9 and TRBJ1-6; 7 bases fit TRBD1. Trimming at V came to 3 bases and at J to 10 bases, leaving 10 bases not matched to a gene. The CDR3 runs to 15 residues. The V gene's germline CDR1 is SGDLS and CDR2 YYNGEE. Here the CDR3 reads CASSDRGQSGSPLHF. CDR3 coding DNA: TGTGCCAGCAGCGATAGGGGACAGTCTGGGTCACCCCTCCACTTT.

This clonotype was seen a few times. The chain carries TRBV12-5 and TRBJ2-3; the D call may be TRBD1 or TRBD2 (5 bases each). Germline CDR1 reads LGHNT; CDR2 reads FRNRAP. The CDR3 length is 13 residues. Trimming took off 0 bases at V and 11 bases at J, with 12 bases between the two ends. DNA for the CDR3: TGTGCTAGTGGTTTGGTAAGTCCGGGACGGCAGTATTTT. Translating gives CASGLVSPGRQYF.

This clonotype was counted between two and nine times. The rearrangement joins TRBV7-9 to TRBJ2-3; TRBD2 might be the D (6 bases). V dropped 2 bases and J dropped 4 bases, with 10 bases sitting between them. Germline assignment: CDR1 SEHNR and CDR2 FQNEAQ (reference sequence). The CDR3 spans 14 residues. CDR3 sequence: CASSLRGASDTQYF. CDR3 sequence (DNA): TGTGCCAGCAGCTTACGCGGGGCATCAGATACGCAGTATTTT.